Shown below are 6 T cell receptor beta chains from a single sample sequenced in a study of shared clonotypes between healthy human individuals. TCRdb's table, derived via immunoSEQ multiplex PCR, lists solely in-frame clones and lacks some. The table lists some 1,400,000 clones, over 95% of them singletons. The sequenced sample was naive CD4+ T cells sorted from blood. Documented subset: CD45RA+ positively selected. The receptors come from a man younger than 45 in good health.

This chain joins TRBV2 and TRBJ2-1, with a tentative D call TRBD2 (5 bases). Trimming left V 3 bases short and J 3 bases short, with 15 bases between. Looked up from germline, CDR1 is SNHLY and CDR2 is FYNNEI. This CDR3 has 16 amino acids. The CDR3 nucleotides read TGTGCCAGCAGTGACTGGCAGTACGGGGACTACAATGAGCAGTTCTTC. Translation: CASSDWQYGDYNEQFF.

CDR3: CSVGTGISGELFF. CDR3 DNA sequence: TGCAGCGTCGGGACAGGGATTTCCGGGGAGCTGTTTTTT. This chain joins TRBV29-1 and TRBJ2-2, with 9 bases matching TRBD1. V lost 6 bases, J lost 6 bases, and 5 bases stayed unmatched. The CDR3 contains 13 residues. CDR1 is SQVTM and CDR2 is ANQGSEA in the germline V gene.

J is TRBJ2-2 and V is TRBV27; a possible D gene is TRBD1 (7 bases). V lost 3 bases to trimming and J lost 3 bases, with 11 bases between them. Germline CDR1 and CDR2: MNHEY and SMNVEV (reference sequence). The CDR3 runs to 15 residues. CDR3 sequence: CASSLRDSHTGELFF. CDR3 nucleotide sequence: TGTGCCAGCAGTTTGCGGGACAGCCACACCGGGGAGCTGTTTTTT.

The J gene is TRBJ2-1, the V gene TRBV11-2; D is undetermined. Germline-derived CDR1 and CDR2 are SGHAT and FQNNGV. This CDR3 has 12 amino acids. Trimming stripped 6 bases from V and 8 bases from J, with 11 bases between. The CDR3 DNA follows: TGTGCCAGCAGAGCAGCCGACGATGAGCAGTTCTTC. Its translation is CASRAADDEQFF.

The V gene is TRBV11-2, the J gene TRBJ1-2; D remains ambiguous. Trimming took off 1 base at V and 4 bases at J, with 13 bases between the two ends. The CDR3 length is 15 residues. Germline V gives CDR1 SGHAT, CDR2 FQNNGV. DNA of the CDR3: TGTGCCAGCAGCTTAGTCTCGAGGTTCGGCTATGGCTACACCTTC. This codes for CASSLVSRFGYGYTF.

This clone was counted a single time. This sequence joins TRBV7-9 and TRBJ2-5, with 8 positions matching TRBD1. The V gene end was trimmed by 5 bases and the J gene end by 9 bases; junction bases not matched to a gene: 14. This CDR3 contains 15 residues. Germline loops: CDR1 SEHNR, CDR2 FQNEAQ (reference sequence). In DNA, the CDR3 is TGTGCCAGCAGCCAGGAAGCCGGACAGGGATTATCCCAGTACTTC. It encodes CASSQEAGQGLSQYF.